This section outlines one T cell receptor (beta chain) sequence together with its context. The antigen is not known. This clone may be a read error of a much larger clone one base away. There are 11 residues in the CDR3. The germline gives CDR1 MNHNS, CDR2 SASEGT. The study, taken as a whole, reports: Tumor Treg TCRs overlapped most with tumor naive CD4+ cells.

Cells sorted as Tregs were CD4+, CD25+ and CD127-/low. TCRdb re-called the 5' RACE reads through MiXCR, storing one row per CDR3 protein. The table shows 50,000 to 60,000 distinct CDR3 sequences, with roughly 20% occurring only once. V and J are TRBV6-1 and TRBJ1-1; no clear D. Material for sequencing was tumor-infiltrating Tregs sorted from the breast tumor. The sequence was collected from a female donor with breast cancer. CDR3 DNA sequence: TGTGCCAGCAGTGCAAACACTGAAGCTTGCTTT. It codes for CASSANTEACF.